The T cell receptor (beta chain) described here comes from a study of shared clonotypes between healthy human individuals (dated by TCRdb to about 2020). Turning to the overall study: The cohort included three men and a couple of women between 18 and 49 years of age. For each donor, CD4 naive and CD4 memory were each run on three plates, CD8 naive on two plates, and CD8 memory on one plate. Blood TCR repertoires of five healthy adults were deeply sequenced to estimate repertoire size and the extent of clonotype sharing between individuals. Different laboratories and diverse techniques were used to prepare libraries and sequence TCR repertoires, to increase sequencing depth and limit assay-specific biases. Per donor, leukapheresis produced somewhere between about 0.8 and 9 billion PBMCs. The full study reports these points: Even with the large sequencing depth, rarefaction of the sorted-subset datasets indicated that sequencing was incomplete. When a few donors were compared, the shared fraction of clonotypes was about 5.2% for naive CD4, roughly 3.3% for naive CD8, roughly 2.3% for memory CD4, and about 0.36% for memory CD8. Sampling was restricted to blood, and TCR repertoires in tissue are likely to differ from TCR repertoires in blood. Estimated clonotype richness was generally larger for naive than for memory subsets. Because the study included a small number of donors, the genetic and exposure-history diversity represented was limited. Compared with non-shared clonotypes, the clonotypes found in all four sorted-subset donors had higher generation probabilities. Pairwise subsampling indicated that sequencing depth was expected to affect the degree of clonotype sharing among donors.

TCR CDR3 regions were amplified from genomic DNA by multiplex PCR using the deep immunoSEQ assay. Genomic DNA extracted from each cell subset was distributed evenly over all wells of several immunoSEQ 96-well plates, and each plate served as one replicate. For sorted subsets, approximately 190 ng of genomic DNA, equivalent to roughly 33,000 T cell genomes, went into each replicate PCR. Purified libraries were measured with a Qubit 3.0 fluorometer, size-checked on a Bioanalyzer 2100, and measured again with the KAPA Library Quantification kit. Every immunoSEQ 96-well plate was sequenced on a dedicated single-read 150-cycle Illumina NextSeq 550 flow cell. As for the original processing: The immunoSEQ output contained only junctional sequences without quality scores, so filtering could not match that applied to full-length reads. Sequences were annotated with PyIR, a Python wrapper for IgBLAST v1.9, using IMGT germline references to assign V/J genes and CDR3. Reads were removed for weak V/J assignments (E-value above 1e-6), missing CDR3, stop codons, out-of-frame junctions, or ambiguous translated residues. V3J clonotypes were defined as sequences sharing an identical inferred V gene, J gene, and CDR3 amino acid sequence. To compute the percentage overlap between repertoires, the number of shared unique clonotypes was divided by the size of the smaller repertoire. RTK rarefaction, the Chao1 estimator, and Recon v2.1 estimates of unobserved clonotypes were used to assess repertoire richness. OLGA was used to compute generation probabilities for all TCRbeta clonotypes that the gDNA method yielded from a handful of donors. As stored in TCRdb, this immuneACCESS dataset retains in-frame rearrangements with V and J assigned. A fraction of the clones does not appear; measured against another copy, unresolved V genes explain less than half of the discrepancy, and the remainder lacks a known reason. V and J calls and clone size are copied from that table; D and trimming were computed from the DNA. The sample contains 800,000 or so clones, 96% of them found a single time. Of the sample, under 0.25% falls within the top ten clones.

Reading the germline V gene gives CDR1 MNHEY and CDR2 SVGAGI. The CDR3 holds 15 amino acids from the cysteine to the phenylalanine. Only the CDR3 DNA stays, 45 bases, in frame from base 1. The germline V and J ends show losses of 5 bases and 2 bases respectively, and no gene match explains 5 bases of the junction. In the case of this clone: Its antigen remains undetermined. Base qualities were left out, and no much larger clone turns up one base away.

CD8 naive samples were CD45RO-negative cells positively selected for CCR7, giving a CD45RA+CCR7+ population that excluded TemRA cells. Donors were healthy HIV-negative adults with no recently reported acute infections or vaccinations. Only Caucasian adults living in Nashville, Tennessee, USA were represented among the donors. Blood was obtained by leukapheresis, after which PBMCs were separated by Ficoll-Histopaque density gradient centrifugation and cryopreserved in liquid nitrogen vapor phase. Purity and quantity of every magnetically sorted T cell population were checked by analytical flow cytometry. From each sorted fraction, genomic DNA was isolated and quantified by UV absorbance on a Nanodrop 2000c.

The TCR sequence derives from a young man in good health. The V and J segments used are TRBV6-5 and TRBJ2-7; 11 bases in the junction line up with TRBD2. The sequenced sample consisted of naive CD8+ T cells sorted from blood. In the paper's terms, the cell subset or site label means: CD45RA+CCR7+. The sequence in DNA is TGTGCCAGCAGTGACTTAGCGGGAGGGCCCTACGAGCAGTACTTC. This encodes CASSDLAGGPYEQYF.